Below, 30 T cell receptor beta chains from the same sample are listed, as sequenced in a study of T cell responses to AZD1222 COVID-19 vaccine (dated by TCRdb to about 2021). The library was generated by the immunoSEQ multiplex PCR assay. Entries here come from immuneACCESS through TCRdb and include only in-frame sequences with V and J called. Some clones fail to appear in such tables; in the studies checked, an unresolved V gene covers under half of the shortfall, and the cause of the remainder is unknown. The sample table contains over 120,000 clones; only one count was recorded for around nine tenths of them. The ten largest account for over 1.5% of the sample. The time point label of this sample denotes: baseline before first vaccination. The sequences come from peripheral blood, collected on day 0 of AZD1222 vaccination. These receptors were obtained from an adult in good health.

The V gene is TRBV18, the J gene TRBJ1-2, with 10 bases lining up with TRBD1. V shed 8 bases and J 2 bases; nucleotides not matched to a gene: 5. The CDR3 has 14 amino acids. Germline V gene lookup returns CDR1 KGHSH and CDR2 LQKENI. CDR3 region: CASTGDRGNYGYTF. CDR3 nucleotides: TGTGCCAGCACCGGGGACAGGGGAAACTATGGCTACACCTTC.

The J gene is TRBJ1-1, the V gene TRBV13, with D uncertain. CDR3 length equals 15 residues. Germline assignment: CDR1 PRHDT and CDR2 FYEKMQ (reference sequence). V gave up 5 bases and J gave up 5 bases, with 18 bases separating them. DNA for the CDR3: TGTGCCAGCAGCCCCCCGGGGAATGATCATACTGAAGCTTTCTTT. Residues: CASSPPGNDHTEAFF.

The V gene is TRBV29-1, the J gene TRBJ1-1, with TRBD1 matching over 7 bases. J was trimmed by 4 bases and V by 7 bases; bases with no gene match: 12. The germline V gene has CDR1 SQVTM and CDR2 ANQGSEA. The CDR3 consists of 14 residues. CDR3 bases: TGCAGCGCCAAAAGGGGGCGCGGGAGCACTGAAGCTTTCTTT. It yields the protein CSAKRGRGSTEAFF.

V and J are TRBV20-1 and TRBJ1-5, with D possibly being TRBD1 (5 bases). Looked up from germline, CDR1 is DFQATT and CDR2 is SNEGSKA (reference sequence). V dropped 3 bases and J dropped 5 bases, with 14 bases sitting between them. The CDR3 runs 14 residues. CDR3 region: CSASRDRGDQPQHF. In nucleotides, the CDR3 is TGCAGTGCTAGTAGGGACCGCGGAGATCAGCCCCAGCATTTT.

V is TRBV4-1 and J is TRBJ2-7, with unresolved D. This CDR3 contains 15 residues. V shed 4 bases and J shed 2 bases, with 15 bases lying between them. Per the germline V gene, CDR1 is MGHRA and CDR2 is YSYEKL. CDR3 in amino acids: CASSPKKTTTYEQYF. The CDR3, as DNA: TGCGCCAGCAGCCCGAAAAAAACTACCACCTACGAGCAGTACTTC.

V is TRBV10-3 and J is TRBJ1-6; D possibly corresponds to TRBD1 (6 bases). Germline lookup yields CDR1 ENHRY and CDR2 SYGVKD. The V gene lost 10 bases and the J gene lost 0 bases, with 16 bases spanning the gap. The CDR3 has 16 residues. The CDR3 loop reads CATLWTASSYNSPLHF. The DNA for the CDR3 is TGTGCCACTTTATGGACAGCCAGCTCCTATAATTCACCCCTCCACTTT.

The CDR3: CATSRGRDGTYEQYF. The DNA for the CDR3 is TGTGCCACCAGCAGAGGCCGGGACGGCACCTACGAGCAGTACTTC. The chain employs TRBV15 and TRBJ2-7; either TRBD1 or TRBD2 may fit D (5 bases each). This CDR3 has 15 amino acids. Per germline, CDR1 LNHNV and CDR2 YYDKDF (reference sequence). V was cut by 1 base and J by 2 bases, with 12 bases left in between.

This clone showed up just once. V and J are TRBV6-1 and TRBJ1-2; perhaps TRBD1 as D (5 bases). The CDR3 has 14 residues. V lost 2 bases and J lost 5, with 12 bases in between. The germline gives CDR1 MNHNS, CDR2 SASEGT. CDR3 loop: CASSELGREYGYTF. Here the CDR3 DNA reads TGTGCCAGCAGTGAACTGGGCAGGGAATATGGCTACACCTTC.

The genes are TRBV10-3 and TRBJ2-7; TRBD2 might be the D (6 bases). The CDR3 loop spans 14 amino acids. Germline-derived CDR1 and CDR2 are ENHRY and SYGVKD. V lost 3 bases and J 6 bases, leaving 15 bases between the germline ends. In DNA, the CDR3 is TGTGCCATCAGTGAACGCCGGGAGTGGTTCGAGCAGTACTTC. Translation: CAISERREWFEQYF.

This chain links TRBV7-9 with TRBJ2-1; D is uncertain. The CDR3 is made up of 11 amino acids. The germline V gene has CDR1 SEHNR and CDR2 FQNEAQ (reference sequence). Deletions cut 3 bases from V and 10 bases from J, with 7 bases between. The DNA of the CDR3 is TGTGCCAGCAGCTTGGCGGAGGAGCAGTTCTTC. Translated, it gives CASSLAEEQFF.

The CDR3 loop is CASSSPMTLGGDTQYF. Here the CDR3 DNA reads TGTGCCAGCAGTTCCCCGATGACTCTCGGCGGAGATACGCAGTATTTT. V usage is TRBV27 and J usage is TRBJ2-3; D unresolved. The germline V gene has CDR1 MNHEY and CDR2 SMNVEV (reference sequence). The CDR3 covers 16 residues. V gave up 4 bases and J gave up 5 bases, with 19 bases separating them.

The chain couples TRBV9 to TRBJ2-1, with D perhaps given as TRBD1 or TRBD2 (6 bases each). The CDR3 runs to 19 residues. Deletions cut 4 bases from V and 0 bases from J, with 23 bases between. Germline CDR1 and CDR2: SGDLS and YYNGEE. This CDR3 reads CASSITGSLAASSYNEQFF. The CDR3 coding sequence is TGTGCCAGCAGCATAACAGGGTCCTTAGCGGCGAGCTCCTACAATGAGCAGTTCTTC.

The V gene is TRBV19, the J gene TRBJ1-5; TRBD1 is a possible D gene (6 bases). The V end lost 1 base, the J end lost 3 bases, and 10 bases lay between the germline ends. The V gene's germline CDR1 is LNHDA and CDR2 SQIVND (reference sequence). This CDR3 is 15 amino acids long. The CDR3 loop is CASSIAGVNNQPQHF. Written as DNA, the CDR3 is TGTGCCAGTAGTATAGCAGGGGTCAACAATCAGCCCCAGCATTTT.

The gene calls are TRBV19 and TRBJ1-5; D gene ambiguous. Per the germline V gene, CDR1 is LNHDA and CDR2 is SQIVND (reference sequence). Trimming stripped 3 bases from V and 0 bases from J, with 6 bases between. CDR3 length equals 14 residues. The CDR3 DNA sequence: TGTGCCAGTAGTATGAGGGATAGCAATCAGCCCCAGCATTTT. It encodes CASSMRDSNQPQHF.

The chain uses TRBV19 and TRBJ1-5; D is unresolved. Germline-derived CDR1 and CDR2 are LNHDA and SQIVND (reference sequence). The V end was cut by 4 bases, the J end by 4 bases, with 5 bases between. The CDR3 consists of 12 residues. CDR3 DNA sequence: TGTGCCAGTAGTAACTGGAATCAGCCCCAGCATTTT. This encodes CASSNWNQPQHF.

The DNA of the CDR3 is TGTGCCAGCAGCTTACGGGGAGCGGGGGATACGCAGTATTTT. It translates to CASSLRGAGDTQYF. This chain joins TRBV7-2 and TRBJ2-3; 7 nucleotides match TRBD2. Trimming removed 2 bases from V and 6 bases from J; junction bases left unmatched: 5. Per germline, CDR1 SGHTA and CDR2 FQGNSA. The CDR3 extends over 14 amino acids.

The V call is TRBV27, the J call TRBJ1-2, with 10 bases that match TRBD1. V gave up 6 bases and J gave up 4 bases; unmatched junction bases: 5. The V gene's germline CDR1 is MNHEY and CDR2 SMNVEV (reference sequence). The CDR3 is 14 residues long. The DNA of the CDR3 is TGTGCCAGCAGCCCGGGACAGGGGATCTATGGCTACACCTTC. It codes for CASSPGQGIYGYTF.

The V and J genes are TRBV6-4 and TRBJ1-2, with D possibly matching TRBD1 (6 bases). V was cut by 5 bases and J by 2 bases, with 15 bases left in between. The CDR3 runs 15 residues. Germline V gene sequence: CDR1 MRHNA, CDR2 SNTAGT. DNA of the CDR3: TGTGCCAGCAGTCCCGAGGGGGGGTTGAACTATGGCTACACCTTC. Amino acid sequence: CASSPEGGLNYGYTF.

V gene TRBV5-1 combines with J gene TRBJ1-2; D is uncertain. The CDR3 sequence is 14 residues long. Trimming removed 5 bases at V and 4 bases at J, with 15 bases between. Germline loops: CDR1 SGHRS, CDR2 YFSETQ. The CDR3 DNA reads TGCGCCAGCAGGCGCCGCCGGGGAGTCTATGGCTACACCTTC. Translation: CASRRRRGVYGYTF.

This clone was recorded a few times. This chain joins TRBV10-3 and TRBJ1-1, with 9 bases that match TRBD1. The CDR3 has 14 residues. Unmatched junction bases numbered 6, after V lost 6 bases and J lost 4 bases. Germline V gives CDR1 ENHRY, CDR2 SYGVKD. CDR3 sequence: CAISRQGGTTEAFF. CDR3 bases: TGTGCCATCAGCCGACAGGGGGGGACCACTGAAGCTTTCTTT.

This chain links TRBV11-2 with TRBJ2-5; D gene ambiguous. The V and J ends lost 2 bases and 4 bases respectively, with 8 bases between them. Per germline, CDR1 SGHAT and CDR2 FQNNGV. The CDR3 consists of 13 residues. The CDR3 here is CASSLRGTETQYF. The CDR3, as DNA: TGTGCCAGCAGCTTAAGAGGAACAGAGACCCAGTACTTC.

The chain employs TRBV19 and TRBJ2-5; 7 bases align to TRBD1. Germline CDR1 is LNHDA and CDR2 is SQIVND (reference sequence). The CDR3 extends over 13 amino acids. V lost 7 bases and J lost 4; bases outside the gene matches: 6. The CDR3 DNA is TGTGCCAGTACCCGACAGGGTGGAGAGACCCAGTACTTC. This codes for CASTRQGGETQYF.

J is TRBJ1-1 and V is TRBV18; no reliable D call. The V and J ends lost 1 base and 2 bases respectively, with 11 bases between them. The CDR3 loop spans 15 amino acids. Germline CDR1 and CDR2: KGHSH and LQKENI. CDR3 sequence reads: CASSPQLGRNTEAFF. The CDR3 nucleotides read TGTGCCAGCTCACCACAGCTTGGCCGAAACACTGAAGCTTTCTTT.

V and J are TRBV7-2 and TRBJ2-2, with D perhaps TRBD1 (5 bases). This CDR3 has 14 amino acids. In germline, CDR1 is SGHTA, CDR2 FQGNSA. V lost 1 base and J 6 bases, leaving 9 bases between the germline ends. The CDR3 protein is CASSLGVRAGELFF. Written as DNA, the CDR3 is TGTGCCAGCAGCTTAGGGGTCAGGGCCGGGGAGCTGTTTTTT.

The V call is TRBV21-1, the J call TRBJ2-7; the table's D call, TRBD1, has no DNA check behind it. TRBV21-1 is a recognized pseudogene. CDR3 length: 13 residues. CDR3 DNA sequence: TGTGCCAGCAGGGGGCCTTCTCCCCGGCAGCAGTACTTC. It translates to CASRGPSPRQQYF.

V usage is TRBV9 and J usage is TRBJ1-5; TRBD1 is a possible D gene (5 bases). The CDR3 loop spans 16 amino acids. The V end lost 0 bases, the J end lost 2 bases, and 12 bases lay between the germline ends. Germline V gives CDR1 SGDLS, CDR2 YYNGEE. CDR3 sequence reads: CASSVGGGAGNQPQHF. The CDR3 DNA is TGTGCCAGCAGCGTAGGGGGAGGGGCCGGCAATCAGCCCCAGCATTTT.

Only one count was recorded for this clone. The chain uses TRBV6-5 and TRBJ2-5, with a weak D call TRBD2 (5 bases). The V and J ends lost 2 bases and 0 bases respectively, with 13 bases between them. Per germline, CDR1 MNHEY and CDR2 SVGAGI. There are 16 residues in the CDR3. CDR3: CASSYRLAMNQETQYF. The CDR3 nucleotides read TGTGCCAGCAGTTACCGGCTAGCCATGAACCAAGAGACCCAGTACTTC.

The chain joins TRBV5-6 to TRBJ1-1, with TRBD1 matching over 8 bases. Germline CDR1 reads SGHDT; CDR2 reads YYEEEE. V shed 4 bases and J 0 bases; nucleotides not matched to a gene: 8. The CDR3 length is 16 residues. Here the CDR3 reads CASSRIPGQVNTEAFF. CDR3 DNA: TGTGCCAGCAGCCGTATCCCGGGACAGGTGAACACTGAAGCTTTCTTT.

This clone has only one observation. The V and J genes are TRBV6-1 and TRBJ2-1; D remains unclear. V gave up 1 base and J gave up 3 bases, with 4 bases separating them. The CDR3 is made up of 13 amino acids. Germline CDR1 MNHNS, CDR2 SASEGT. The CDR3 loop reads CASSEGDYNEQFF. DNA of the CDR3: TGTGCCAGCAGTGAAGGAGACTACAATGAGCAGTTCTTC.

CDR3 amino acids: CASSLQGAYADGYTF. CDR3 nucleotide sequence: TGTGCCAGTAGCTTACAGGGGGCCTATGCGGATGGCTACACCTTC. The chain joins TRBV19 to TRBJ1-2; 9 bases agree with TRBD1. The CDR3 extends over 15 amino acids. The germline V gene has CDR1 LNHDA and CDR2 SQIVND (reference sequence). The junction had 11 bases not matched to a gene; V was cut back by 6 bases and J by 6 bases.